Listed below are T cell receptor beta chains from one sample, sequenced in a study of blood T cell repertoires in COVID-19. Generated by immunoSEQ multiplex PCR, the TCRdb table keeps only in-frame clones and is missing some. The sample yields hundreds of thousands of clones, under 90% seen once. Sequenced material: peripheral blood. These receptors were collected from a man between 45 and 60 years old with COVID-19, enrolled during active disease. CDR3s include the opening cysteine and the closing phenylalanine or tryptophan. D genes are given only for firm matches. A clone size is listed for some rows: how often the clone was seen (once, few, many), or a class if it is expanded.

>NA|TRBJ2-7|NA|TRBV12-3/TRBV12-4
CASSTDIYEQYF
TGTGCCAGCAGTACAGACATCTACGAGCAGTACTTC
>NA|TRBJ1-2|NA|TRBV7-9
CASSPGVHAGYTF
TGTGCCAGCAGCCCAGGGGTCCACGCTGGCTACACCTTC
>TRBD1|TRBJ2-5|NA|TRBV19
CASSVGTVQETQYF
TGTGCCAGTAGTGTCGGGACAGTACAAGAGACCCAGTACTTC
>NA|TRBJ1-4|NA|TRBV30
CAWSRDINEKLFF
TGTGCCTGGAGCCGGGATATAAATGAAAAACTGTTTTTT
>NA|TRBJ1-1|NA|TRBV29-1
CSVDDSSMDTEAFF
TGCAGCGTTGATGACAGTTCCATGGACACTGAAGCTTTCTTT
>TRBD1|TRBJ1-5|NA|TRBV28
CASSQDRVDQPQHF
TGTGCCAGCAGTCAGGACAGGGTAGATCAGCCCCAGCATTTT
>TRBD1|TRBJ1-1|NA|TRBV6-5
CASRLSGQLNTEAFF
TGTGCCAGCAGGCTTTCGGGACAGCTCAACACTGAAGCTTTCTTT
>TRBD1|TRBJ1-5|NA|TRBV6-4
CASSDRLGQGTHQPQHF
TGTGCCAGCAGTGACCGCCTGGGACAGGGGACGCATCAGCCCCAGCATTTT
>TRBD1|TRBJ2-5|NA|TRBV19
CASSIGTEETQYF
TGTGCCAGTAGTATTGGGACAGAAGAGACCCAGTACTTC
>TRBD2|TRBJ2-1|NA|TRBV7-8
CASSLDKRDPYNEQFF
TGTGCCAGCAGCTTAGATAAGCGGGATCCCTACAATGAGCAGTTCTTC
>TRBD2|TRBJ2-7|NA|TRBV3-1/TRBV3-2
CASSIAGPGREQYF
TGTGCCAGCAGCATAGCGGGGCCCGGGAGGGAGCAGTACTTC
>TRBD2|TRBJ2-7|few|TRBV27
CASSLGGVRVQYF
TGTGCCAGCAGTTTGGGAGGGGTCCGGGTGCAGTACTTC
>TRBD1|TRBJ1-3|NA|TRBV5-5
CASSFGRTGNGNTIYF
TGTGCCAGCAGCTTTGGGCGGACAGGGAACGGAAACACCATATATTTT
>NA|TRBJ2-1|many|TRBV11-2
CASSPLASEQFF
TGTGCCAGCAGCCCCCTAGCGAGTGAGCAGTTCTTC
>NA|TRBJ1-5|NA|TRBV2
CASSEGGPVQPQHF
TGTGCCAGCAGTGAAGGTGGGCCGGTCCAGCCCCAGCATTTT
>NA|TRBJ1-4|NA|TRBV7-2
CASSFSGATNEKLFF
TGTGCCAGCAGCTTTTCTGGAGCAACTAATGAAAAACTGTTTTTT
>TRBD1|TRBJ2-3|NA|TRBV29-1
CSVEDRVTDTQYF
TGCAGCGTTGAGGACAGGGTCACAGATACGCAGTATTTT
>NA|TRBJ1-1|few|TRBV7-9
CASSLGQASTEAFF
TGTGCCAGCAGCTTAGGACAGGCAAGCACTGAAGCTTTCTTT
>TRBD2|TRBJ2-5|few|TRBV11-2
CASSLGLAGAEETQYF
TGTGCCAGCAGCTTAGGTCTAGCGGGGGCGGAAGAGACCCAGTACTTC
>TRBD2|TRBJ2-2|NA|TRBV19
CASSIDGSGRTGELFF
TGTGCCAGTAGTATAGATGGCAGCGGGAGGACCGGGGAGCTGTTTTTT
>TRBD1|TRBJ1-1|NA|TRBV29-1
CSAARDRLEAFF
TGCAGCGCCGCCCGGGACAGGCTTGAAGCTTTCTTT
>NA|TRBJ2-7|NA|TRBV5-4
CASTSGSSYEQYF
TGTGCCAGCACCTCAGGAAGCTCCTACGAGCAGTACTTC
>NA|TRBJ2-2|NA|TRBV6-5
CASSYRSGESTGELFF
TGTGCCAGCAGTTATCGGTCGGGAGAGAGCACCGGGGAGCTGTTTTTT
>NA|TRBJ1-4|NA|TRBV4-3
CASSQDVGTNEKLFF
TGCGCCAGCAGCCAAGATGTCGGAACTAATGAAAAACTGTTTTTT
>NA|TRBJ2-6|NA|TRBV6-5
CASSFSRGSGANVLTF
TGTGCCAGCAGTTTCTCGCGAGGGTCTGGGGCCAACGTCCTGACTTTC
>NA|TRBJ2-1|NA|TRBV19
CASSRAIPNYNEQFF
TGTGCCAGTAGTAGAGCCATTCCAAACTACAATGAGCAGTTCTTC
>NA|TRBJ1-1|NA|TRBV28
CASRGALGSSEAFF
TGTGCCAGCAGAGGGGCTCTGGGCAGCTCTGAAGCTTTCTTT
>TRBD1|TRBJ2-7|NA|TRBV7-9
CASSSGGTGYEQYF
TGTGCCAGCAGCTCTGGAGGGACAGGTTACGAGCAGTACTTC
>NA|TRBJ1-2|NA|TRBV10-3
CAISVDSYYGYTF
TGTGCCATCAGTGTGGACAGCTACTATGGCTACACCTTC
>NA|TRBJ1-5|few|TRBV6-1
CASSEGASSQPQHF
TGTGCCAGCAGTGAGGGGGCTAGTAGTCAGCCCCAGCATTTT
>TRBD1|TRBJ1-5|NA|TRBV28
CASSTGQVNQPQHF
TGTGCCAGCAGTACAGGACAGGTCAATCAGCCCCAGCATTTT
>TRBD1|TRBJ1-4|NA|TRBV6-2/TRBV6-3
CASSPAGTGNEKLFF
TGTGCCAGCAGTCCCGCGGGGACAGGGAATGAAAAACTGTTTTTT
>TRBD1|TRBJ1-6|NA|TRBV18
CASSPATGVGSPLHF
TGTGCCAGCTCACCAGCGACAGGGGTGGGTTCACCCCTCCACTTT
>NA|TRBJ1-2|NA|TRBV18
CASSLAPMDYGYTF
TGTGCCAGCTCACTAGCCCCAATGGACTATGGCTACACCTTC
>NA|TRBJ2-5|NA|TRBV30
CAWSVGLRETQYF
TGTGCCTGGAGTGTCGGACTACGGGAGACCCAGTACTTC
>NA|TRBJ2-5|few|TRBV6-5
CASSYTTAPKETQYF
TGTGCCAGCAGTTACACGACAGCGCCCAAAGAGACCCAGTACTTC
>NA|TRBJ1-6|NA|TRBV3-1/TRBV3-2
CASSRARNSPLHF
TGTGCCAGCAGCCGGGCGCGTAATTCACCCCTCCACTTT
>TRBD1|TRBJ1-4|NA|TRBV3-1/TRBV3-2
CASSPETGGLVRKLFF
TGTGCCAGCAGCCCGGAGACAGGGGGCCTCGTAAGGAAACTGTTTTTT
>NA|TRBJ2-3|NA|TRBV20-1
CSASPGSSTDTQYF
TGCAGTGCTAGTCCGGGTTCTAGCACAGATACGCAGTATTTT
>TRBD1|TRBJ1-1|NA|TRBV27
CASSYLNRGRGNTEAFF
TGTGCCAGCAGTTATCTAAACAGGGGGCGGGGGAACACTGAAGCTTTCTTT
>NA|TRBJ2-7|NA|TRBV4-1
CASSLLSGTISSYEQYF
TGCGCCAGCAGCCTCCTGTCGGGGACAATTTCCTCCTACGAGCAGTACTTC
>TRBD1|TRBJ2-5|NA|TRBV5-1
CASSPIGQGGETQYF
TGCGCCAGCAGCCCGATCGGACAGGGTGGAGAGACCCAGTACTTC
>NA|TRBJ1-2|NA|TRBV18
CASSKEAGGHGYTF
TGTGCCAGCTCAAAAGAAGCGGGGGGTCATGGCTACACCTTC
>NA|TRBJ2-7|NA|TRBV7-2
CASSLRTGSDYEQYF
TGTGCCAGCAGCTTAAGAACAGGGTCAGACTACGAGCAGTACTTC
>NA|TRBJ2-7|NA|TRBV27
CASSSTGATEFPYEQYF
TGTGCCAGCAGTTCCACGGGTGCTACCGAGTTTCCCTACGAGCAGTACTTC
>TRBD2|TRBJ2-2|NA|TRBV9
CASSVSGRNTGELFF
TGTGCCAGCAGCGTCAGCGGGAGGAACACCGGGGAGCTGTTTTTT
>TRBD2|TRBJ2-3|NA|TRBV12-3/TRBV12-4
CASSRLATDTQYF
TGTGCCAGCAGTAGACTAGCGACAGATACGCAGTATTTT
>NA|TRBJ1-1|NA|TRBV20-1
CSASAGSEAFF
TGCAGTGCTAGTGCGGGGTCGGAAGCTTTCTTT
>TRBD2|TRBJ2-1|few|TRBV5-5
CASSWEGGSYNEQFF
TGTGCCAGCAGCTGGGAGGGAGGTTCCTACAATGAGCAGTTCTTC
>TRBD1|TRBJ1-6|NA|TRBV30
CACQTGGDSPLHF
TGTGCCTGCCAGACAGGGGGCGATTCACCCCTCCACTTT
>TRBD1|TRBJ2-1|NA|TRBV25-1
CASSVTGGAYNEQFF
TGTGCCAGCAGCGTAACAGGGGGCGCCTACAATGAGCAGTTCTTC
>TRBD2|TRBJ2-1|NA|TRBV7-6
CASSDRGGGNEQFF
TGTGCCAGCAGCGACCGGGGGGGAGGTAATGAGCAGTTCTTC
>TRBD2|TRBJ2-1|NA|TRBV6-5
CASSWRGGGALDEQFF
TGTGCCAGCAGTTGGCGGGGCGGGGGAGCTTTGGATGAGCAGTTCTTC